This entry features one TCR beta chain sequence. Trimming took 4 bases from V and 3 from J; bases not matched to a gene: 6. CDR3 size: 15 residues. The germline CDR1 and CDR2 sequences are PRHDT and FYEKMQ (reference sequence). This entry belongs to a study of blood T cell repertoires in COVID-19. About the study: Collection of acute and convalescent COVID-19 samples took place in the United States, Italy and Spain.

TCRdb's copy holds only in-frame clones and misses some; the assay was immunoSEQ multiplex PCR. The sample consists of 200,000 to 300,000 clones, approximately 86% of them appearing once. The receptor's source is a middle-aged woman with acute COVID-19. The V gene is TRBV13, the J gene TRBJ1-2; 9 bases map to TRBD1. Sequences were obtained from PBMCs or T cells enriched from blood (not recorded which). This chain's CDR3 is CASSSTGTGYYGYTF. The CDR3 nucleotides are TGTGCCAGCAGCTCTACCGGGACAGGGTACTATGGCTACACCTTC.